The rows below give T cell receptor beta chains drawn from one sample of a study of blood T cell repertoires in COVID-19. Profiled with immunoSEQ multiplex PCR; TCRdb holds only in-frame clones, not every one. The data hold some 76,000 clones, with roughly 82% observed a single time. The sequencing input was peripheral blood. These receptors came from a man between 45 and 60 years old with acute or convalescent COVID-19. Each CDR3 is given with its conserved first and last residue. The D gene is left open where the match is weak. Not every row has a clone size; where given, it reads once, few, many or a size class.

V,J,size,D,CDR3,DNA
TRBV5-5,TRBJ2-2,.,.,CASTPSIGVGTGELFF,TGTGCCAGCACCCCCAGTATCGGGGTTGGGACCGGGGAGCTGTTTTTT
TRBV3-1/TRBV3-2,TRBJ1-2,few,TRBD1,CASSQLTGAYGYTF,TGTGCCAGCAGCCAGTTAACAGGGGCCTATGGCTACACCTTC
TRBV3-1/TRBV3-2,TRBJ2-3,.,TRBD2,CASSQDPTSADTQYF,TGTGCCAGCAGCCAAGATCCCACTAGCGCTGATACGCAGTATTTT
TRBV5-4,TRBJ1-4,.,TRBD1,CASSLGQGEEKLFF,TGTGCCAGCAGCTTGGGACAGGGAGAGGAAAAACTGTTTTTT
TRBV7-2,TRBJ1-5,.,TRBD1,CASSLEGQGAGRPQHF,TGTGCCAGCAGCTTAGAGGGACAGGGGGCAGGTCGGCCCCAGCATTTT
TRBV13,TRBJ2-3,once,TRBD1,CASSSPYRYEGAQDTQYF,TGTGCCAGCAGCTCCCCCTACAGGTACGAGGGGGCGCAAGATACGCAGTATTTT
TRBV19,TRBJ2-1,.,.,CASSPSESSYNEQFF,TGTGCCAGTAGCCCAAGCGAAAGCTCCTACAATGAGCAGTTCTTC
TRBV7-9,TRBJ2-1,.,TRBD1,CASSPTGTGDEQFF,TGTGCCAGCAGCCCGACCGGGACAGGCGATGAGCAGTTCTTC
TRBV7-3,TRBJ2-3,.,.,CASSSQTDGATDTQYF,TGTGCCAGCAGCTCCCAGACGGATGGGGCCACAGATACGCAGTATTTT
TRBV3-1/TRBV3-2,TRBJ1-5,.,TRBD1,CASSQGTGNWPQHF,TGTGCCAGCAGCCAGGGGACAGGGAATTGGCCCCAGCATTTT
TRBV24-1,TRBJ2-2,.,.,CATSETANTGELFF,TGTGCCACCAGTGAAACAGCGAACACCGGGGAGCTGTTTTTT
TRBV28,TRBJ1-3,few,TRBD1,CASSFGGQGFSGNTIYF,TGTGCCAGCAGTTTTGGAGGACAGGGCTTCTCTGGAAACACCATATATTTT
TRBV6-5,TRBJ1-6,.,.,CASSYYQGTVGSPLHF,TGTGCCAGCAGTTACTATCAGGGCACGGTCGGTTCACCCCTCCACTTT
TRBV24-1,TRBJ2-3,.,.,CATSDPRGASTDTQYF,TGTGCCACCAGTGATCCTAGGGGCGCAAGCACAGATACGCAGTATTTT
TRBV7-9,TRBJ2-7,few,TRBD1,CASSPPTGTYEQYF,TGTGCCAGCAGCCCCCCGACAGGGACCTACGAGCAGTACTTC
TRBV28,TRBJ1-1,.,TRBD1,CASSLPDSTGEDEAFF,TGTGCCAGCAGTTTACCTGACTCGACAGGGGAGGATGAAGCTTTCTTT
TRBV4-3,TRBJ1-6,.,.,CASSQVAGASPLHF,TGCGCCAGCAGCCAAGTGGCAGGGGCTTCACCCCTCCACTTT
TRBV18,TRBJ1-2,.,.,CASSPPQNSPYGYTF,TGTGCCAGCTCACCACCCCAGAACAGTCCCTATGGCTACACCTTC
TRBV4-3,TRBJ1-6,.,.,CASSPSRTESAPLHF,TGCGCCAGCAGCCCCAGCCGAACAGAGTCAGCACCCCTCCACTTT
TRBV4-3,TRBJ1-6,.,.,CASSQVQGNSPLHF,TGCGCCAGCAGCCAAGTGCAGGGAAATTCACCCCTCCACTTT
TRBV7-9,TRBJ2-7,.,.,CASSFGQQYEQYF,TGTGCCAGCAGCTTTGGACAGCAATACGAGCAGTACTTC
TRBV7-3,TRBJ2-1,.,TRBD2,CASSLGVSSGNEQFF,TGTGCCAGCAGCTTAGGGGTCTCTAGCGGGAATGAGCAGTTCTTC
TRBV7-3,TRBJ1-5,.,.,CASSIAGDQPQHF,TGTGCCAGCAGCATCGCAGGGGATCAGCCCCAGCATTTT
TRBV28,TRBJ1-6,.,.,CASSSATGGTPLHF,TGTGCCAGCAGTTCAGCGACAGGTGGGACACCCCTCCACTTT
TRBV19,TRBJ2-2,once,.,CASSFTKNTGELFF,TGTGCCAGTAGTTTCACAAAGAACACCGGGGAGCTGTTTTTT
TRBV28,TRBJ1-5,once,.,CASSPPNQPQHF,TGTGCCAGCAGTCCCCCGAATCAGCCCCAGCATTTT
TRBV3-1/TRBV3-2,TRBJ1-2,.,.,CASSRGTFDGYTF,TGTGCCAGCAGCCGGGGGACATTTGATGGCTACACCTTC
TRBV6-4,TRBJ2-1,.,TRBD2,CASSPGLATNEQFF,TGTGCCAGCAGTCCGGGACTAGCGACCAATGAGCAGTTCTTC
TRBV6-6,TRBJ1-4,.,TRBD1,CASRDRENEKLFF,TGTGCCAGCAGGGACAGGGAAAATGAAAAACTGTTTTTT
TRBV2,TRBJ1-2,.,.,CASSELAPNGYTF,TGTGCCAGCAGTGAACTGGCTCCCAATGGCTACACCTTC
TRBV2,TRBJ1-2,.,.,CASIPEITHGYTF,TGTGCCAGCATTCCGGAGATCACACATGGCTACACCTTC
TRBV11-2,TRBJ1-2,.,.,CASSLVSGNYGYTF,TGTGCCAGCAGCTTAGTCTCCGGGAACTATGGCTACACCTTC
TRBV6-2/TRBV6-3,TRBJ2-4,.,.,CASSSHQVKNIQYF,TGTGCCAGCAGCTCTCACCAGGTCAAAAACATTCAGTACTTC
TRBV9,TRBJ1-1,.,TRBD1,CASSSGQALGTEAFF,TGTGCCAGCAGCTCAGGACAGGCCTTAGGGACTGAAGCTTTCTTT
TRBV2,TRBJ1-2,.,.,CASSGHNRDGYTF,TGTGCCAGCAGTGGCCACAATCGGGATGGCTACACCTTC
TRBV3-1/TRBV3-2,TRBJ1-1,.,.,CASSHQAKGNTEAFF,TGTGCCAGCAGCCACCAGGCGAAAGGGAACACTGAAGCTTTCTTT
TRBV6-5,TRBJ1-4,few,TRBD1,CASRAGGRGEKLFF,TGTGCCAGCAGAGCAGGGGGCCGCGGTGAAAAACTGTTTTTT
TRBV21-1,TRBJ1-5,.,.,CASSLGGDSNQPQHF,TGTGCCAGCAGCCTCGGGGGGGATAGCAATCAGCCCCAGCATTTT
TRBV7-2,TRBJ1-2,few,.,CASSLALRHDNYGYTF,TGTGCCAGCAGCTTAGCGCTTAGACACGATAACTATGGCTACACCTTC
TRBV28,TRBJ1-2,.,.,CATHLGGDRGYTF,TGTGCCACTCACCTAGGGGGTGACCGTGGCTACACCTTC
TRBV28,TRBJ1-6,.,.,CASTRTNSPLHF,TGTGCCAGCACCAGAACCAATTCACCCCTCCACTTT
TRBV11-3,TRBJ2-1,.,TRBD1,CASSLPADRATYNEQFF,TGTGCCAGCAGCTTACCGGCCGACAGGGCCACCTACAATGAGCAGTTCTTC
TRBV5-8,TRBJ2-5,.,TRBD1,CASSGTGIQTQYF,TGTGCCAGCAGCGGGACAGGGATACAGACCCAGTACTTC
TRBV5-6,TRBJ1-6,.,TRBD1,CASSSEAGGNSPLHF,TGTGCCAGCAGCTCAGAGGCAGGGGGCAATTCACCCCTCCACTTT
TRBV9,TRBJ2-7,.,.,CASSVDQGPFGEQYF,TGTGCCAGCAGCGTAGATCAGGGGCCCTTTGGAGAGCAGTACTTC
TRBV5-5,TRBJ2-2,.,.,CASSRVVGSTGELFF,TGTGCCAGCAGTCGTGTGGTCGGGAGCACCGGGGAGCTGTTTTTT